One sample yielded the 8 T cell receptor beta chains listed below, sequenced in a study of cytomegalovirus exposure and HLA in healthy donors. Both 60 Vbeta primers and 13 Jbeta primers went into the PCR. Sequenced by immunoSEQ multiplex PCR; TCRdb stores in-frame clones only, minus some. This table holds approximately 150,000 clones, 55% to 75% found once. Sample: PBMCs. These receptors came from a woman aged 60-75 years in good health and CMV-seropositive.

CDR3 DNA sequence: TGCGCCAGCAGCTTCTTTTCAGGGGAAGGGGAGAACACTGAAGCTTTCTTT. It yields the protein CASSFFSGEGENTEAFF. V and J are TRBV5-1 and TRBJ1-1; weak D call: TRBD1 (6 bases). Trimming stripped 2 bases from V and 1 base from J, with 18 bases between. CDR1 is SGHRS, CDR2 YFSETQ, per germline. This CDR3 is built from 17 residues.

This clone showed up just a few times. The chain is built from TRBV5-4 and TRBJ2-7; TRBD1 matches at 7 bases. The CDR3 covers 13 residues. CDR1 is SGHNT and CDR2 is YYREEE in the germline V gene (reference sequence). Losses at the gene ends were 4 bases for V and 7 bases for J; bases not matched to a gene: 8. This chain's CDR3 is CASSLDRLGEQYF. DNA of the CDR3: TGTGCCAGCAGCCTGGACAGGTTAGGTGAGCAGTACTTC.

The genes are TRBV7-9 and TRBJ2-1; D may be TRBD1 (6 bases). Germline-derived CDR1 and CDR2 are SEHNR and FQNEAQ (reference sequence). The CDR3 contains 14 residues. Trimming left V 5 bases short and J 2 bases short, with 10 bases between. CDR3 sequence: CASSPGVTYNEQFF. CDR3 sequence (DNA): TGTGCCAGCAGCCCAGGGGTGACCTACAATGAGCAGTTCTTC.

The rearrangement uses TRBV6-6 and TRBJ2-2, with a weak D call TRBD1 (6 bases). Germline lookup yields CDR1 MNHNY and CDR2 SVGAGI (reference sequence). The germline V and J ends were trimmed by 3 bases and 3 bases, with 11 bases remaining between them. The CDR3 extends over 15 amino acids. The DNA of the CDR3 is TGTGCCAGCAGTTATTCCCAGGGGCACACCGGGGAGCTGTTTTTT. Translating gives CASSYSQGHTGELFF.

The chain uses TRBV7-2 and TRBJ2-5; tentative D call: TRBD2 (5 bases). In germline, CDR1 is SGHTA, CDR2 FQGNSA. V lost 3 bases and J lost 5, with 10 bases in between. The CDR3 runs to 13 residues. DNA of the CDR3: TGTGCCAGCAGCTTTGGACGAGGGGAGACCCAGTACTTC. It yields the protein CASSFGRGETQYF.

DNA of the CDR3: TGCGCCAGCAGCCAAGGGGACAGGTCCTACGAGCAGTACTTC. Translation: CASSQGDRSYEQYF. V gene TRBV4-3 combines with J gene TRBJ2-7, with 8 nucleotides matching TRBD1. The germline V gene encodes CDR1 LGHNA and CDR2 YSLEER. This CDR3 spans 14 amino acids. V dropped 1 base and J dropped 1; count of bases not matched to a gene: 0.

The rearrangement joins TRBV4-2 to TRBJ2-1; no clear D. The V end was cut by 1 base, the J end by 4 bases, with 14 bases between. Germline-derived CDR1 and CDR2 are LGHNA and YNFKEQ. CDR3 length equals 16 residues. The CDR3 reads CASSQVGSRPYNEQFF. The CDR3 DNA reads TGTGCCAGCAGCCAAGTCGGGTCCAGACCTTACAATGAGCAGTTCTTC.

V and J are TRBV27 and TRBJ1-3; TRBD1 matches 8 bases. Per germline, CDR1 MNHEY and CDR2 SMNVEV (reference sequence). The CDR3 has 14 residues. The V gene end was trimmed by 5 bases and the J gene end by 2 bases; junction bases not matched to a gene: 2. This CDR3 reads CASSLTGAGNTIYF. The CDR3 coding sequence is TGTGCCAGCAGTCTGACAGGGGCTGGAAACACCATATATTTT.